In this sample, the clone carrying this T cell receptor beta chain turned up a few times. Its target is unknown. This record belongs to a study of cytomegalovirus exposure and HLA in healthy donors. Notes on the study in general: In vitro experiments confirmed that three CMV-associated chains were specific for CMV antigens. In a later analysis, specific HLA alleles were associated with about 18,000 TCR beta sequences at a 0.05 false discovery rate. According to the study, 150 to 200 TCR beta chains were cytomegalovirus-associated.

It was with 60 Vbeta and 13 Jbeta primers that the PCR ran. The method was immunoSEQ multiplex PCR; TCRdb's version includes in-frame clones alone and lacks a portion of them. The sample contains around 190,000 clones, roughly a tenth of which appear only once. Trimming cost V 10 bases and J 5 bases, with 17 bases left between them. This CDR3 has 14 residues. Germline CDR1 and CDR2: LNHDA and SQIVND (reference sequence). The receptor's source is a woman in her thirties in good health and CMV-seropositive. This rearrangement joins TRBV19 to TRBJ2-2, with a weak D call TRBD2 (5 bases). Sequencing input: PBMCs. The CDR3 reads CATGLTRRTGELFF. For the CDR3, the DNA is TGTGCCACGGGATTGACCAGACGGACCGGGGAGCTGTTTTTT. Based on the CDR3 plus reference TRBV19 and TRBJ2-2, the full variable domain is DGGITQSPKYLFRKEGQNVTLSCEQNLNHDAMYWYRQDPGQGLRLIYYSQIVNDFQKGDIAEGYSVSREKKESFPLTVTSAQKNPTAFYLCATGLTRRTGELFFGEGSRLTVL.